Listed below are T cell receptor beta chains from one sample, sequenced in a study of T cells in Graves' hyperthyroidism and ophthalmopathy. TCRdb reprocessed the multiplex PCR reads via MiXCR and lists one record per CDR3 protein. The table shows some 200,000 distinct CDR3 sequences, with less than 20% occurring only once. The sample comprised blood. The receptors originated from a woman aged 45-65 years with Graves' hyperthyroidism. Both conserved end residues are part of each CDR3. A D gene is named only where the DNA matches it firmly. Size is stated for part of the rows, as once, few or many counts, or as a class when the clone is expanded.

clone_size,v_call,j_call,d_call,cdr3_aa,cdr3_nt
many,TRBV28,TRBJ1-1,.,CASKTRVAVVEAFF,TGTGCCAGCAAGACCAGGGTGGCGGTGGTTGAAGCTTTCTTT
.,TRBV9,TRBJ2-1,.,CASSVVVTRAGEQFF,TGTGCCAGCAGCGTAGTAGTTACTAGGGCGGGTGAGCAGTTCTTC
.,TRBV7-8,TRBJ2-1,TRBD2,CASSSDGSGRASYNEQFF,TGTGCCAGCAGCTCAGACGGTAGCGGGAGGGCATCCTACAATGAGCAGTTCTTC
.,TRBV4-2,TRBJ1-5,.,CASSQGGPRGQPQHF,TGTGCCAGCAGCCAAGGGGGACCCAGGGGTCAGCCCCAGCATTTT
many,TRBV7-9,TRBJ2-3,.,CASSSNTPGTDTQYF,TGTGCCAGCAGCTCGAACACACCCGGCACAGATACGCAGTATTTT
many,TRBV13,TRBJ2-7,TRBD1,CASSLGGQAEYGQYF,TGTGCCAGCAGCTTAGGGGGACAGGCCGAGTATGGGCAGTACTTC
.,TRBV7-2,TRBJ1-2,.,CASSARGGTGGGYTF,TGTGCCAGCAGCGCAAGGGGCGGTACAGGCGGTGGCTACACCTTC
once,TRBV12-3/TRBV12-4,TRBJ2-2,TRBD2,CASRGGGTGELFF,TGTGCCAGCAGGGGGGGGGGCACCGGGGAGCTGTTTTTT
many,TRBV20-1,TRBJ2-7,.,CSATSAGEQYF,TGCAGTGCTACCTCGGCGGGAGAGCAGTACTTC
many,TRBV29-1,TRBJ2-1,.,CSVERGASAYNEQFF,TGCAGCGTTGAACGGGGGGCTAGCGCCTACAATGAGCAGTTCTTC
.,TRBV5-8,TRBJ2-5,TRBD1,CASSDGQGKKVQVYF,TGTGCCAGCAGTGACGGACAGGGGAAAAAAGTACAAGTGTACTTC
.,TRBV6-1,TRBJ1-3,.,CASRSLSSGNTIYF,TGTGCCAGCAGAAGTCTCAGCTCTGGAAACACCATATATTTT
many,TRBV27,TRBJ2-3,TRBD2,CASTSKTSTADTQYF,TGTGCCAGCACCAGTAAGACTAGCACTGCGGATACGCAGTATTTT
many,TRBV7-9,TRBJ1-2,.,CASSPDVTRYGYTF,TGTGCCAGCAGCCCGGACGTGACCCGCTATGGCTACACCTTC
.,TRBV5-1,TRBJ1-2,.,CASSLDSPMGYTF,TGCGCCAGCAGCTTGGACAGCCCGATGGGCTACACCTTC
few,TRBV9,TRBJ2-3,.,CASSSKVAQISTDTQYF,TGTGCCAGCAGCTCCAAAGTGGCACAGATTAGCACAGATACGCAGTATTTT
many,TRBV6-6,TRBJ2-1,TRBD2,CASSYPPTSGRVNEQFF,TGTGCCAGCAGTTACCCTCCGACTAGCGGGAGAGTTAATGAGCAGTTCTTC
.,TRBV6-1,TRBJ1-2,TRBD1,CASSLGTGGYGYTF,TGTGCCAGCAGTTTGGGGACAGGGGGTTATGGCTACACCTTC
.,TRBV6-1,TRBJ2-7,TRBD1,CASSPSGQGFYEQYF,TGTGCCAGCTCACCTTCGGGACAGGGCTTTTACGAGCAGTACTTC
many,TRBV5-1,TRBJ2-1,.,CASSLEVGKGNEQFF,TGCGCCAGCAGCTTGGAGGTGGGGAAAGGTAATGAGCAGTTCTTC
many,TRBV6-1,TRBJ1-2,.,CASSQSSNYGYTF,TGTGCCAGCAGTCAAAGTTCTAACTATGGCTACACCTTC
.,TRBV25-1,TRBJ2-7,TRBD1,CASSRQGSEQYF,TGTGCCAGCAGCAGACAGGGATCCGAGCAGTACTTC
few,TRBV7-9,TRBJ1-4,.,CASSIEGGGNEKLFF,TGTGCCAGCAGCATTGAAGGAGGGGGTAATGAAAAACTGTTTTTT
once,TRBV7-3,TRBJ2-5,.,CASSPASRETQYF,TGTGCCAGCAGCCCCGCGTCTAGAGAGACCCAGTACTTC
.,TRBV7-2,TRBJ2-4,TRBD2,CASSTLSGILTKNIQYF,TGTGCCAGCAGCACTCTTAGCGGGATCTTAACCAAAAACATTCAGTACTTC
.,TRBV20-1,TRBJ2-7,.,CSARDLDKYSYEQYF,TGCAGTGCTAGAGATCTGGACAAGTACTCCTACGAGCAGTACTTC
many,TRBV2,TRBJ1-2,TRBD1,CASRGDRAYGYTF,TGTGCCAGCAGGGGCGACAGGGCCTATGGCTACACCTTC
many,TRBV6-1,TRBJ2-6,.,CASSYVSGANVLTF,TGTGCCAGCAGTTATGTGTCTGGGGCCAACGTCCTGACTTTC
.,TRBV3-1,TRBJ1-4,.,CASSQREANEKLFF,TGTGCCAGCAGCCAAAGGGAGGCTAATGAAAAACTGTTTTTT
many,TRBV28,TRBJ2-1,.,CASIGPTASSNNEQFF,TGTGCCAGCATCGGCCCAACAGCTAGCAGTAACAATGAGCAGTTCTTC
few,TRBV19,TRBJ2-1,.,CASSIVGLVQFF,TGTGCCAGTAGTATTGTAGGGCTAGTTCAGTTCTTC
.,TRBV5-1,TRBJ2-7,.,CASSLDWERSSYEQYF,TGCGCCAGCAGCTTGGATTGGGAAAGGAGCTCCTACGAGCAGTACTTC
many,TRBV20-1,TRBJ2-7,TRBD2,CSARPGTSGRTHEQYF,TGCAGTGCTAGACCCGGGACTAGCGGGAGGACCCACGAGCAGTACTTC
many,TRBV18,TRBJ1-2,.,CASSKTTNYGYTF,TGTGCCAGCTCAAAAACAACTAACTATGGCTACACCTTC
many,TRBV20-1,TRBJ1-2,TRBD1,CSARGQGGGYTF,TGCAGTGCTAGAGGACAGGGAGGCGGCTACACCTTC
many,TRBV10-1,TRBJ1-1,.,CASSESRGRAEAFF,TGCGCCAGCAGTGAGAGCAGGGGAAGAGCTGAAGCTTTCTTT
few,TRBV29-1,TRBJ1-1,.,CSVVGSGMNTEAFF,TGCAGCGTTGTCGGGTCAGGGATGAACACTGAAGCTTTCTTT
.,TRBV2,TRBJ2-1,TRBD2,CASRGLAGGDEQFF,TGTGCCAGCAGGGGACTAGCGGGGGGGGATGAGCAGTTCTTC
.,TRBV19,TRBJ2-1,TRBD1,CAGSNRGRPNEQFF,TGTGCCGGGTCAAACAGGGGAAGGCCCAATGAGCAGTTCTTC
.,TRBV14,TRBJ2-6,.,CASSQWGGANVLTF,TGTGCCAGCAGCCAATGGGGGGGGGCCAACGTCCTGACTTTC
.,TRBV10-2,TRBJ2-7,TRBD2,CASSVGGGYEQYF,TGCGCCAGCAGTGTTGGGGGAGGGTACGAGCAGTACTTC
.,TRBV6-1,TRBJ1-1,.,CASKPLNTEAFF,TGTGCCAGCAAACCCCTTAACACTGAAGCTTTCTTT
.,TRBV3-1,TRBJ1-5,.,CASSPFTYGTPQHF,TGTGCCAGCAGCCCCTTCACGTACGGGACGCCCCAGCATTTT
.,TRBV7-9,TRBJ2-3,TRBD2,CASSLSGGRANSEYF,TGTGCCAGCAGCTTATCGGGCGGGAGGGCCAATTCTGAGTATTTT
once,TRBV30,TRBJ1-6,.,CASGGSYNSPLHF,TGTGCCTCGGGAGGGTCCTATAATTCACCCCTCCACTTT
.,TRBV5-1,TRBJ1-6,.,CASSFEKQAVNSPLHF,TGCGCCAGCAGCTTTGAAAAACAGGCTGTTAATTCACCCCTCCACTTT
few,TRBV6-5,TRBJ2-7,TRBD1,CASSYLFRTGRGNEQYF,TGTGCCAGCAGTTATCTGTTCAGGACAGGCAGGGGCAATGAGCAGTACTTC
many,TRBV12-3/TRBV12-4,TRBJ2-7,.,CASSATLPATTYEQYF,TGTGCCAGCAGTGCGACCCTACCGGCGACGACCTACGAGCAGTACTTC
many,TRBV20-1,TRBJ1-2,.,CSPGGVYGYTF,TGCAGTCCTGGAGGAGTCTATGGCTACACCTTC
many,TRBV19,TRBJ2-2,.,CASKWQNTGELFF,TGTGCCAGTAAATGGCAGAACACCGGGGAGCTGTTTTTT
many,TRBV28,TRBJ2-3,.,CASSPALGLKPTDTQYF,TGTGCCAGCAGCCCCGCGCTAGGTTTAAAACCCACAGATACGCAGTATTTT
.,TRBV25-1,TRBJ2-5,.,CASSESDVQETQYF,TGTGCCAGCAGTGAATCGGACGTCCAAGAGACCCAGTACTTC
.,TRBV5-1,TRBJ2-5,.,CASSSGARETQYF,TGCGCCAGCAGCTCAGGGGCGCGGGAGACCCAGTACTTC
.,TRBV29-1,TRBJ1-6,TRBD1,CSVLTGGNSPLHF,TGCAGCGTATTGACAGGGGGAAATTCACCCCTCCACTTT
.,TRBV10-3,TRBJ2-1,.,CATSPDSRYNEQFF,TGTGCCACCTCCCCAGACTCGCGGTACAATGAGCAGTTCTTC
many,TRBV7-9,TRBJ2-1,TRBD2,CATKPGLASYNEQFF,TGTGCCACCAAACCGGGACTAGCGTCTTACAATGAGCAGTTCTTC
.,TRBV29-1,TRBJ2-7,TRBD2,CSVEPSGGTYEQYF,TGCAGCGTTGAACCTAGCGGGGGGACCTACGAGCAGTACTTC
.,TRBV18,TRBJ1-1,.,CASSPGGAGTEAFF,TGTGCCAGCTCACCAGGGGGTGCGGGCACTGAAGCTTTCTTT
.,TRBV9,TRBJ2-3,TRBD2,CASSVVETSGIDTQYF,TGTGCCAGCAGCGTAGTGGAGACTAGCGGGATAGATACGCAGTATTTT
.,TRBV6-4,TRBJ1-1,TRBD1,CASSTGAAQDTEAFF,TGTGCCAGCAGTACAGGGGCCGCCCAGGACACTGAAGCTTTCTTT